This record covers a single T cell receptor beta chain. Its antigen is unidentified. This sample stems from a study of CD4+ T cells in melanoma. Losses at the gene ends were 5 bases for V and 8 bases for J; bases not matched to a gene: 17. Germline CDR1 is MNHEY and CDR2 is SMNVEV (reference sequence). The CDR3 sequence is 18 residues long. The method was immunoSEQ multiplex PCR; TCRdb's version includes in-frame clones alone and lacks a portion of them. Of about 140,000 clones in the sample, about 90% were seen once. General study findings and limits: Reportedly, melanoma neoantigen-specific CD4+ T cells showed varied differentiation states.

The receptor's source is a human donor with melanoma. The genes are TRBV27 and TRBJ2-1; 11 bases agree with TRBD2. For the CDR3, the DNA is TGTGCCAGCAGTCCGCGAACTAGCGGGGGCGTTCCTGGGGATGAGCAGTTCTTC. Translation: CASSPRTSGGVPGDEQFF.